This T cell receptor beta chain was found in a study of T cell responses to AZD1222 COVID-19 vaccine (dated by TCRdb to the early 2020s). Regarding the research as a whole: A total of around 240 trial participants underwent TCR sequencing, of whom about 200 received two doses of AZD1222 and 26 received two doses of the MenACWY control vaccine. Trial participants were enrolled by age into subgroups of 18-55, 56-69 and 70-plus years, and about 150, 27 and 61 TCR-sequenced participants, respectively, were included in these subgroups.

CDR1 and CDR2, per the germline V gene, are MGHDK and SYGVNS. Unmatched junction bases come to 6, with V trimmed by 4 bases and J by 4 bases. The CDR3 starts with the cysteine, ends with the phenylalanine, and has 14 residues. Only the CDR3 region is kept as DNA, spanning 42 bases read in frame from base 1. This clone has only one observation. The antigen it recognizes is unknown. Nothing much larger sits one base from this clone, and base qualities are not available. The time point label corresponds to: baseline before first vaccination. Taken with the paper, the label for treatment or condition translates to: meningococcal conjugate vaccine given as trial control. The vaccinee samples were drawn from two UK trials, COV001 and COV002, one of which was a single-blind randomized controlled phase 2/3 trial testing AZD1222 (ChAdOx1 nCoV-19) in healthy adults. For TCRbeta chain sequencing, PBMC samples from trial participants were taken at day 0 and at day 28 after the second dose.

The CDR3 regions of human TCRbeta chains were analyzed by immunosequencing. Turning to the authors' computational methods: Repertoire TCRs were checked for matches against a reference library of SARS-CoV-2-specific TCRs that had been generated using the MIRA antigen-specificity platform. Breadth meant the fraction of unique TCRs that were SARS-CoV-2-associated, whereas depth meant the fraction of total T cells that were SARS-CoV-2-associated. Using the MIRA data, each spike-specific TCR was mapped to the spike region that the TCR reacts to and placed in a CD4 or CD8 class. Log10-transformed breadth and depth values were compared by one-way ANOVA with Sidak's multiple comparisons tests. TCRdb took over this immuneACCESS table, retaining in-frame rearrangements with V and J assigned. Such tables are incomplete; in checked studies, under half of the missing clones stem from an unresolved V gene, and the remainder is unexplained. That table furnishes V, J and clone size, whereas the DNA furnished D and trimming. This sample holds roughly 120,000 clones; 70% to 90% were observed only once. The ten top clones hold 9.5% to 15% of the sample.

What the study reported, not specific to this receptor: A significant rise in spike-specific TCR breadth and depth was observed after two AZD1222 doses relative to day 0 and relative to MenACWY recipients. Vaccine-associated CD4 TCRs spanned the whole spike protein, with dominant responses in regions 160-218 and 743-854. Conclusions about previously exposed vaccinees are limited because only a handful of AZD1222 recipients were SARS-CoV-2 seropositive at baseline. No day 14 peak-response samples were available, so repertoires were characterized only after the peak T cell response. In the small 56-69-year group, the increase in depth fell short of significance, most likely because of low power. Participants were mostly white British, with more females than males. The authors suggested clonal diversity may have been underestimated. Reportedly, close to half of the unique spike-specific TCRs recognized epitopes lying outside the regions that are mutated in the B.1.351 and B.1.1.7 variants.

The receptor was isolated from an adult in good health. The specimen was peripheral blood, collected on day 0 of MenACWY control vaccination. The rearrangement combines TRBV25-1 with TRBJ1-2; 7 of the junction bases match TRBD1. The DNA reads as follows: TGTGCCAGCAGTGTTGGCAGGGGGAGCTATGGCTACACCTTC. It codes for CASSVGRGSYGYTF.